This T cell receptor beta chain was recorded in a study of T cell responses to AZD1222 COVID-19 vaccine. The data were produced by immunoSEQ multiplex PCR, yet TCRdb's version contains in-frame clones alone and is incomplete. Here the sample spans tens of thousands of clones, roughly 85% being singletons. Study-level findings and limits: AZD1222 recipients seropositive at baseline numbered only 5 or 6. As reported, nearly half of all spike-specific TCRs target variant regions that are unmutated. Females outnumbered males among donors, who were mostly white British; clonal diversity was possibly underestimated. The peak T cell response came first, and repertoires were sampled only after it.

Germline V gene data show CDR1 as SGDLS and CDR2 as YYNGEE. This CDR3 region has 15 residues. V was pared by 3 bases and J by 7 bases, with 5 bases of the junction left unmatched. A word on this clone: Its antigen is unidentified.

The sequence was collected from an adult in good health. This rearrangement joins TRBV9 to TRBJ2-1, with 12 bases fitting TRBD1. The sample consisted of peripheral blood, taken on day 0 of MenACWY control vaccination. The CDR3 nucleotides are TGTGCCAGCAGCGGAGGGGGACAGGGGGCTAATGAGCAGTTCTTC. The encoded protein is CASSGGGQGANEQFF.